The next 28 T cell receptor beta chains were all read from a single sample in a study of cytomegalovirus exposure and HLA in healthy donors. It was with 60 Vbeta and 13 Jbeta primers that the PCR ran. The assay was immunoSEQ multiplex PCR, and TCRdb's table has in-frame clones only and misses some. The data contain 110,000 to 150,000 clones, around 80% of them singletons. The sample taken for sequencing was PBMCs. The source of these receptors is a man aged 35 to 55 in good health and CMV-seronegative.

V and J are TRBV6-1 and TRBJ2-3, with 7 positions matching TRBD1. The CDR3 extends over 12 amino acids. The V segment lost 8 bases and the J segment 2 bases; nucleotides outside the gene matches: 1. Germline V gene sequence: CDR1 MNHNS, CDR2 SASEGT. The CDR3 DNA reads TGTGCCAGCGGACAGGCCACAGATACGCAGTATTTT. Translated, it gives CASGQATDTQYF.

CDR3 sequence: CASSLVREVHGYTF. In DNA, the CDR3 is TGTGCCAGCAGCTTAGTGAGGGAAGTTCATGGCTACACCTTC. The genes are TRBV7-2 and TRBJ1-2; D gene ambiguous. Per the germline V gene, CDR1 is SGHTA and CDR2 is FQGNSA. The CDR3 totals 14 residues. V was clipped by 1 base and J by 6 bases, with 12 bases between them.

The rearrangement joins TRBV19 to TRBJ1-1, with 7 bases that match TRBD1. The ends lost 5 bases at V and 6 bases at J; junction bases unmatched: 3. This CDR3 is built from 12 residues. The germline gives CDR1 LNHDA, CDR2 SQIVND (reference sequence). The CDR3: CASSDRVSEAFF. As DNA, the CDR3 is TGTGCCAGTAGTGACAGGGTTTCTGAAGCTTTCTTT.

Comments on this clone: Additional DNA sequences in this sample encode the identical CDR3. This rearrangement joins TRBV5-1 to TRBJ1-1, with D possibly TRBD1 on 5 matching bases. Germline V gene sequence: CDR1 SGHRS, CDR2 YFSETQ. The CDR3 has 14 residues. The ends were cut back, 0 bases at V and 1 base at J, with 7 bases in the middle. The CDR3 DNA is TGCGCCAGCAGCTTGGGCGGGGGGAACACTGAAGCTTTCTTT. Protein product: CASSLGGGNTEAFF.

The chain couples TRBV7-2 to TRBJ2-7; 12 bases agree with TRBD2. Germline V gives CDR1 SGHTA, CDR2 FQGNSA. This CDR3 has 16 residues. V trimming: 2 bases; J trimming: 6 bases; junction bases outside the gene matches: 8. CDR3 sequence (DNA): TGTGCCAGCAGCTTATCGGGCCTAGCGGGGGGGCCCGAGCAGTACTTC. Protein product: CASSLSGLAGGPEQYF. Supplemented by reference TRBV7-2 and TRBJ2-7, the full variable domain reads GAGVSQSPSNKVTEKGKDVELRCDPISGHTALYWYRQSLGQGLEFLIYFQGNSAPDKSGLPSDRFSAERTGGSVSTLTIQRTQQEDSAVYLCASSLSGLAGGPEQYFGPGTRLTVT.

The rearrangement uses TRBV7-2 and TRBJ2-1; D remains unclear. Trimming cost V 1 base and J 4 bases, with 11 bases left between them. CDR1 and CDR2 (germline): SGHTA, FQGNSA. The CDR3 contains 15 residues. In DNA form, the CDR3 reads TGTGCCAGCAGCTTAGGTTCCACAGCTTACAATGAGCAGTTCTTC. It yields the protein CASSLGSTAYNEQFF.

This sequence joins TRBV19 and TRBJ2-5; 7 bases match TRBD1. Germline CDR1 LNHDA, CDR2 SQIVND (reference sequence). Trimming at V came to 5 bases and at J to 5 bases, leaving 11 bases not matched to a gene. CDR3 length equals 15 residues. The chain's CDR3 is CASSPQQGGWETQYF. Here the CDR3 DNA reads TGTGCCAGTAGTCCTCAGCAAGGGGGCTGGGAGACCCAGTACTTC.

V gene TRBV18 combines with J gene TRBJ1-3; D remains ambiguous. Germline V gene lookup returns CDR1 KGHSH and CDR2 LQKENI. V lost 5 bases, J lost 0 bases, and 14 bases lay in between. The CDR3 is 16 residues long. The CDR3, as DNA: TGTGCCAGCTCATCGGGCGGGATAAGCTCTGGAAACACCATATATTTT. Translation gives CASSSGGISSGNTIYF.

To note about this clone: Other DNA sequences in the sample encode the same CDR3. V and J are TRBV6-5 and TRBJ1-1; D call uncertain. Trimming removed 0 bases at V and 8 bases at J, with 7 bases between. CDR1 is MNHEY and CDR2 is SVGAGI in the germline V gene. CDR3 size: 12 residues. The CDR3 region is CASSYSGREAFF. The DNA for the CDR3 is TGTGCCAGCAGTTACTCGGGCAGGGAAGCTTTCTTT.

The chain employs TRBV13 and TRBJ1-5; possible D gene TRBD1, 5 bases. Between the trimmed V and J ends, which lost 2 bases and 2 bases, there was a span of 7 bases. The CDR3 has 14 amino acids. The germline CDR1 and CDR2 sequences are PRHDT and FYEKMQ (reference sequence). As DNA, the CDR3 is TGTGCCAGCAGCTTATCACAGGGCAATCAGCCCCAGCATTTT. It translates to CASSLSQGNQPQHF.

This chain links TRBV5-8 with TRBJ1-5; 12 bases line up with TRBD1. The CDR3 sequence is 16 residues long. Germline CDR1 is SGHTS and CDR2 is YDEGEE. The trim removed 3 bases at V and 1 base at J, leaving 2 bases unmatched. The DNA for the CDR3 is TGTGCCAGCAGCTGGGACAGGGGGCTGAGCAATCAGCCCCAGCATTTT. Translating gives CASSWDRGLSNQPQHF.

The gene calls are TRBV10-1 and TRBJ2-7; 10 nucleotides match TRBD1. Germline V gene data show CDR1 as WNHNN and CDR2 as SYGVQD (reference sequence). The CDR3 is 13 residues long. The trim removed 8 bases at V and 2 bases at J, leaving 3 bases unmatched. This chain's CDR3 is CASGTGVPYEQYF. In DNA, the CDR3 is TGCGCCAGCGGGACAGGGGTCCCCTACGAGCAGTACTTC.

CDR3 sequence: CASSLTGQVYNSPLHF. In DNA, the CDR3 is TGTGCCAGCAGCCTTACGGGACAGGTTTATAATTCACCCCTCCACTTT. The chain carries TRBV9 and TRBJ1-6, with 8 nucleotides matching TRBD1. The CDR3 totals 16 residues. CDR1 and CDR2 from the germline V gene are SGDLS and YYNGEE. V shed 4 bases and J 4 bases; nucleotides not matched to a gene: 7.

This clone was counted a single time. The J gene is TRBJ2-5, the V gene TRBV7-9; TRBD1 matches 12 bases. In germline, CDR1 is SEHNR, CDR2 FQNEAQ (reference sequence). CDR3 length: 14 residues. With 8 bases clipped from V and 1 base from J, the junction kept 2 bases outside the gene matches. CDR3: CASRDRGPQETQYF. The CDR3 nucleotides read TGTGCCAGCCGGGACAGGGGGCCCCAAGAGACCCAGTACTTC. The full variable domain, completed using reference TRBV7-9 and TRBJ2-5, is DTGVSQNPRHKITKRGQNVTFRCDPISEHNRLYWYRQTLGQGPEFLTYFQNEAQLEKSRLLSDRFSAERPKGSFSTLEIQRTEQGDSAMYLCASRDRGPQETQYFGPGTRLLVL.

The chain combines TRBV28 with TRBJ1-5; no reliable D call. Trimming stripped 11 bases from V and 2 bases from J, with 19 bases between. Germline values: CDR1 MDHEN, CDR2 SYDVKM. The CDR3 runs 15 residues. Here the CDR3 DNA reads TGTGCCGTACAGACTTTCTCGGGAGGCAATCAGCCCCAGCATTTT. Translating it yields CAVQTFSGGNQPQHF.

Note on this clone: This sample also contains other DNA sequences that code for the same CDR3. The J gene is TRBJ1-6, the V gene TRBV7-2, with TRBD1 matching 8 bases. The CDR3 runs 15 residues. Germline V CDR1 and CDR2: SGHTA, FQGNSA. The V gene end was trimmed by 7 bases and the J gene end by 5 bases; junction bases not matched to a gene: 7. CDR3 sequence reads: CASTLRTGNNSPLHF. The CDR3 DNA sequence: TGTGCCAGCACCTTGAGGACAGGGAATAATTCACCCCTCCACTTT.

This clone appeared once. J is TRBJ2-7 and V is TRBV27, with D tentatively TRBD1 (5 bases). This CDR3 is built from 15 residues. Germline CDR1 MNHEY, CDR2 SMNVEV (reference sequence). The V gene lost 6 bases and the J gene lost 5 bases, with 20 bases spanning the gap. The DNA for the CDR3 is TGTGCCAGCAGGCAACTGGACAATCTAATAGACGAGCAGTACTTC. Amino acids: CASRQLDNLIDEQYF.

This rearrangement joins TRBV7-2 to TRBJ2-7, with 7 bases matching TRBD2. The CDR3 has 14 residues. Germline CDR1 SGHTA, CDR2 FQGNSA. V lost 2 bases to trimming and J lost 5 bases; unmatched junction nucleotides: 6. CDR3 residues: CASSLPRGVHEQYF. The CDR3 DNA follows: TGTGCCAGCAGCTTACCTCGGGGGGTTCACGAGCAGTACTTC.

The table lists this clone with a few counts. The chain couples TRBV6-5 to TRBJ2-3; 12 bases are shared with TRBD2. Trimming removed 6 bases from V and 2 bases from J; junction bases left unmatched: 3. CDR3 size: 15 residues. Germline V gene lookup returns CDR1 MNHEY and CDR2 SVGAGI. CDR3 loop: CASSRLAGVTDTQYF. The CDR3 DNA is TGTGCCAGCAGCCGACTAGCGGGGGTCACAGATACGCAGTATTTT.

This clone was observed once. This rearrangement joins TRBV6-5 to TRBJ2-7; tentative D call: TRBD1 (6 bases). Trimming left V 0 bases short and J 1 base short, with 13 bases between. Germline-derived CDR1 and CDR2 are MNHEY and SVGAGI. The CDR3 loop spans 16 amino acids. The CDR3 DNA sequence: TGTGCCAGCAGTTACTCCATACAGGGTCATTCCTACGAGCAGTACTTC. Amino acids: CASSYSIQGHSYEQYF.

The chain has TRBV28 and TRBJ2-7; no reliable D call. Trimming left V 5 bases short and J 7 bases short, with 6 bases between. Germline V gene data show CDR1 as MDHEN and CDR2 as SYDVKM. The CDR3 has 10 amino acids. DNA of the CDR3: TGTGCCAGCAGTACCCGGGAGCAGTACTTC. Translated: CASSTREQYF.

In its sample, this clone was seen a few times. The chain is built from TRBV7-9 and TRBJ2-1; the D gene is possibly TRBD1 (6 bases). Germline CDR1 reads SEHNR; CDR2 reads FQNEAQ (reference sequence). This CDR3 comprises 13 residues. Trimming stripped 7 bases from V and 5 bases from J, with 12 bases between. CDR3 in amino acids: CASIQGGNNEQFF. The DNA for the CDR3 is TGTGCCAGCATACAGGGTGGCAACAATGAGCAGTTCTTC.

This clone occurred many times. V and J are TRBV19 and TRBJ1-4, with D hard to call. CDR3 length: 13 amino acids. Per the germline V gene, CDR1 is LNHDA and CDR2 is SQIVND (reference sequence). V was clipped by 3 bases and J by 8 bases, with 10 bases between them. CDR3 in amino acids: CASSMVAPEKLFF. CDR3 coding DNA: TGTGCCAGTAGTATGGTGGCACCAGAAAAACTGTTTTTT.

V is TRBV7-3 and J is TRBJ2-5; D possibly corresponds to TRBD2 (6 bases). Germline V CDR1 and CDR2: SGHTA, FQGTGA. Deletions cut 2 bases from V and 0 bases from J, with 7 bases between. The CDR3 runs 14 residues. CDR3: CASSLGGNQETQYF. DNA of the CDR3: TGTGCCAGCAGCTTAGGAGGGAACCAAGAGACCCAGTACTTC.

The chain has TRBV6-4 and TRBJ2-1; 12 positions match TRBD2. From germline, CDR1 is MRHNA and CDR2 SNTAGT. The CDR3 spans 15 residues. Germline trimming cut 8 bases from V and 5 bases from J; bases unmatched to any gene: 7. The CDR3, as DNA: TGTGCCAGCTCCACTAGCGGGGGGATCCACAATGAGCAGTTCTTC. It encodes CASSTSGGIHNEQFF.

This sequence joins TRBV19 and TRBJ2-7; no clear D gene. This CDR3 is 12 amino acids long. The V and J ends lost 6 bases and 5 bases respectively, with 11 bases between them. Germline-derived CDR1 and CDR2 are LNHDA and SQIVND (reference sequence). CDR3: CASSLRSDEQYF. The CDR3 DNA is TGTGCCAGTAGCCTACGGTCTGACGAGCAGTACTTC. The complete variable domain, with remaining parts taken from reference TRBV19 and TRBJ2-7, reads DGGITQSPKYLFRKEGQNVTLSCEQNLNHDAMYWYRQDPGQGLRLIYYSQIVNDFQKGDIAEGYSVSREKKESFPLTVTSAQKNPTAFYLCASSLRSDEQYFGPGTRLTVT.

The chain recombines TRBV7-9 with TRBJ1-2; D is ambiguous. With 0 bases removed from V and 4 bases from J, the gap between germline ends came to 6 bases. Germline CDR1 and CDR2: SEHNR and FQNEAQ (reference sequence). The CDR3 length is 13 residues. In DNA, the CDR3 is TGTGCCAGCAGCTTAGCCCGGAGCTATGGCTACACCTTC. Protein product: CASSLARSYGYTF.

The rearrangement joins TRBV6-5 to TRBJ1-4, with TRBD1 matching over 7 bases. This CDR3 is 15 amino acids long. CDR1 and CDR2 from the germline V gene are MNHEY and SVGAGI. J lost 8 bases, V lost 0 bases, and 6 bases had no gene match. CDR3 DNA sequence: TGTGCCAGCAGTTACTCGACAGGGTATCAAGAAAAACTGTTTTTT. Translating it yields CASSYSTGYQEKLFF.